Shown below are 32 T cell receptor beta chains from a single sample sequenced in a study of cytomegalovirus exposure and HLA in healthy donors. In the PCR, 60 Vbeta and 13 Jbeta primers were used. Profiled with immunoSEQ multiplex PCR; TCRdb holds only in-frame clones, not every one. The table shows 150,000 to 200,000 clones, with approximately 80% occurring only once. The sequencing sample was made of PBMCs. The receptor set was obtained from a woman aged 25-40 years in good health and CMV-seropositive.

This clone showed up just a few times. J is TRBJ2-1 and V is TRBV6-5, with TRBD2 matching over 9 bases. This CDR3 is built from 14 residues. CDR1 and CDR2 (germline): MNHEY, SVGAGI. The trim removed 1 base at V and 8 bases at J, leaving 3 bases unmatched. DNA for the CDR3: TGTGCCAGCAGTTACTTGCGGGAGGGCGATGAGCAGTTCTTC. It yields the protein CASSYLREGDEQFF.

The CDR3 loop is CASSQRPGGTEAFF. Written as DNA, the CDR3 is TGCGCCAGCAGTCAGCGACCAGGGGGGACTGAAGCTTTCTTT. The chain joins TRBV23-1 to TRBJ1-1; 7 positions match TRBD1. TRBV23-1 is an ORF, and what it does is uncertain. Trimming removed 3 bases from V and 5 bases from J; junction bases left unmatched: 6. The CDR3 is 14 residues long.

The chain joins TRBV2 to TRBJ1-3; D is uncertain. The germline V and J ends were trimmed by 7 bases and 4 bases, with 5 bases remaining between them. This CDR3 has 11 residues. The germline V gene has CDR1 SNHLY and CDR2 FYNNEI. CDR3 DNA: TGTGCCAGCACACTGGGAAACACCATATATTTT. It codes for CASTLGNTIYF.

V usage is TRBV4-3 and J usage is TRBJ2-5; 9 bases line up with TRBD1. The better agreement between TRBJ2-7 and the DNA end casts doubt on the J call. CDR3 length: 15 residues. Germline V gene data show CDR1 as LGHNA and CDR2 as YSLEER. CDR3 DNA: TGCGCCAGCAGCCAGGAAGGACAGGGGTTGCACGAGCAGTACTTC. It specifies CASSQEGQGLHEQYF.

The chain has TRBV14 and TRBJ1-1; no firm D call. The CDR3 consists of 14 residues. The V end was cut by 4 bases, the J end by 0 bases, with 9 bases between. Germline V CDR1 and CDR2: SGHDN, FVKESK. This CDR3 reads CASSPRLLNTEAFF. The DNA of the CDR3 is TGTGCCAGCAGCCCACGACTGTTGAACACTGAAGCTTTCTTT.

CDR3 DNA sequence: TGTGCCAGCGCCGGAGGGGCACCTTTTGAAGAGCCCCAGCATTTT. It codes for CASAGGAPFEEPQHF. This rearrangement joins TRBV2 to TRBJ1-5, with TRBD1 as a possible D gene (5 bases). V gave up 8 bases and J gave up 8 bases, with 22 bases separating them. Germline values: CDR1 SNHLY, CDR2 FYNNEI. This CDR3 comprises 15 residues.

There are a few counts of this clone. This rearrangement joins TRBV6-1 to TRBJ1-5; D gene ambiguous. The germline gives CDR1 MNHNS, CDR2 SASEGT. This CDR3 comprises 15 residues. Trimming cost V 5 bases and J 0 bases, with 11 bases left between them. The CDR3 sequence: CASSHTFYSNQPQHF. The CDR3 DNA reads TGTGCCAGCAGTCACACCTTTTATAGCAATCAGCCCCAGCATTTT.

This clone was recorded once. The CDR3 here is CASSALAGDTGELFF. In DNA, the CDR3 is TGTGCCAGCAGCGCACTAGCGGGCGACACCGGGGAGCTGTTTTTT. The chain joins TRBV7-3 to TRBJ2-2, with 9 bases that match TRBD2. CDR3 length: 15 residues. Trimming took 5 bases from V and 3 from J; bases not matched to a gene: 4. Germline loops: CDR1 SGHTA, CDR2 FQGTGA. The entire variable domain, with the rest obtained from reference TRBV7-3 and TRBJ2-2, is as follows: GAGVSQTPSNKVTEKGKYVELRCDPISGHTALYWYRQSLGQGPEFLIYFQGTGAADDSGLPNDRFFAVRPEGSVSTLKIQRTERGDSAVYLCASSALAGDTGELFFGEGSRLTVL.

V gene TRBV27 combines with J gene TRBJ2-1, with no clear D. The CDR3 contains 14 residues. Germline V gene data show CDR1 as MNHEY and CDR2 as SMNVEV (reference sequence). Trimming stripped 5 bases from V and 4 bases from J, with 12 bases between. CDR3 in DNA: TGTGCCAGCAGTCAGACTGATGTTTACAATGAGCAGTTCTTC. This encodes CASSQTDVYNEQFF.

The chain joins TRBV5-6 to TRBJ2-7; maybe TRBD1 (5 bases). Germline values: CDR1 SGHDT, CDR2 YYEEEE. The germline V and J ends were trimmed by 4 bases and 3 bases, with 17 bases remaining between them. The CDR3 contains 15 residues. CDR3 residues: CASSLPGPARYEQYF. The CDR3 nucleotides read TGTGCCAGCAGCCTGCCAGGGCCGGCTCGCTACGAGCAGTACTTC.

The chain links TRBV7-9 to TRBJ1-1, with D perhaps TRBD1 (6 bases). The CDR3 totals 15 residues. The germline CDR1 and CDR2 sequences are SEHNR and FQNEAQ (reference sequence). V lost 1 base to trimming and J lost 2 bases, with 11 bases between them. Here the CDR3 reads CASSLGGQPNTEAFF. The CDR3 nucleotides read TGTGCCAGCAGCTTAGGTGGACAGCCAAACACTGAAGCTTTCTTT.

This clone is a singleton in its sample. The V gene is TRBV27, the J gene TRBJ1-5; the D is unclear. Trimming stripped 8 bases from V and 4 bases from J, with 9 bases between. Germline loops: CDR1 MNHEY, CDR2 SMNVEV (reference sequence). The CDR3 runs to 12 residues. CDR3 nucleotide sequence: TGTGCCAGCGGCCGTCCTAATCAGCCCCAGCATTTT. It codes for CASGRPNQPQHF.

The sample holds one count of this clone. One end of the junction does not line up with germline, which may come from a read error. This rearrangement joins TRBV7-7 to TRBJ2-1, with D possibly TRBD2 on 5 matching bases. Germline loops: CDR1 SSHAT, CDR2 FNYEAQ (reference sequence). The CDR3 covers 18 residues. CDR3 amino acids: CASSPRQFSATSGDEQFF. The CDR3, as DNA: TGTGCTAGCAGCCCACGCCAATTTAGCGCAACCTCTGGGGATGAGCAGTTCTTC.

The rearrangement uses TRBV18 and TRBJ2-5; 7 nucleotides line up with TRBD1. The trim removed 2 bases at V and 5 bases at J, leaving 14 bases unmatched. Germline V CDR1 and CDR2: KGHSH, LQKENI. The CDR3 loop spans 17 amino acids. The CDR3 sequence is CASSPGRTGPSRETQYF. In nucleotides, the CDR3 is TGTGCCAGCTCACCAGGTCGGACAGGCCCGAGTAGGGAGACCCAGTACTTC.

This sequence joins TRBV19 and TRBJ2-1, with 7 bases fitting TRBD1. There are 15 residues in the CDR3. The germline gives CDR1 LNHDA, CDR2 SQIVND (reference sequence). The junction had 8 bases not matched to a gene; V was cut back by 6 bases and J by 3 bases. The CDR3 loop reads CASRDRDSFYNEQFF. The CDR3 DNA follows: TGTGCCAGTAGGGACCGGGACAGTTTCTACAATGAGCAGTTCTTC.

The chain recombines TRBV6-6 with TRBJ1-1, with D maybe TRBD1 (5 bases). Germline-derived CDR1 and CDR2 are MNHNY and SVGAGI (reference sequence). CDR3 size: 16 residues. V shed 5 bases and J shed 0 bases, with 16 bases lying between them. CDR3 sequence reads: CASSNRILPLNTEAFF. In nucleotides, the CDR3 is TGTGCCAGCAGTAACAGGATCCTACCTTTGAACACTGAAGCTTTCTTT.

This chain links TRBV2 with TRBJ2-5, with TRBD1 matching 7 bases. J was trimmed by 3 bases and V by 6 bases; bases with no gene match: 4. CDR3 length: 13 amino acids. Germline values: CDR1 SNHLY, CDR2 FYNNEI. This CDR3 is CASSRDRKETQYF. The CDR3 coding sequence is TGTGCCAGCAGCCGGGACAGAAAAGAGACCCAGTACTTC.

The chain recombines TRBV5-8 with TRBJ2-6, with D perhaps TRBD1 (5 bases). This CDR3 comprises 19 residues. CDR1 SGHTS and CDR2 YDEGEE come from the germline V gene. Trimming shortened V by 4 bases and J by 1 base, and 21 bases separated the two germline ends. The CDR3 DNA sequence: TGTGCCAGCAGCATCGACATAGGGGCTCTAGGTTCTGGGGCCAACGTCCTGACTTTC. It specifies CASSIDIGALGSGANVLTF.

This clone occurred once. V usage is TRBV7-8 and J usage is TRBJ1-2; a weak D match, TRBD1 (5 bases). Trimming left V 5 bases short and J 1 base short, with 8 bases between. The CDR3 is 13 amino acids. Germline CDR1 is SGHVS and CDR2 is FQNEAQ. The CDR3, as DNA: TGTGCCAGCAGCCCAGACAGTAACTATGGCTACACCTTC. It specifies CASSPDSNYGYTF.

The gene calls are TRBV27 and TRBJ2-7; 10 bases are shared with TRBD1. J lost 5 bases, V lost 6 bases, and 4 bases had no gene match. In germline, CDR1 is MNHEY, CDR2 SMNVEV (reference sequence). The CDR3 runs 13 residues. The CDR3 protein is CASSRDRGHEQYF. CDR3 nucleotides: TGTGCCAGCAGCCGGGACAGGGGCCACGAGCAGTACTTC.

V gene TRBV19 combines with J gene TRBJ1-5; D unresolved. V lost 1 base and J 3 bases, leaving 7 bases between the germline ends. The CDR3 spans 14 residues. CDR1 and CDR2 from the germline V gene are LNHDA and SQIVND (reference sequence). This chain's CDR3 is CASSIARHNQPQHF. CDR3 coding DNA: TGTGCCAGTAGTATAGCGCGTCACAATCAGCCCCAGCATTTT.

Turning to this clone: This sample includes further DNA sequences coding for the same CDR3. The rearrangement uses TRBV29-1 and TRBJ2-7, with D possibly TRBD1 on 6 matching bases. Germline assignment: CDR1 SQVTM and CDR2 ANQGSEA. The CDR3 spans 11 residues. V shed 6 bases and J shed 8 bases, with 14 bases lying between them. The DNA for the CDR3 is TGCAGCGTCGTGGACAGCCCAAAGCAGTACTTC. Translating it yields CSVVDSPKQYF.

The V and J genes are TRBV10-2 and TRBJ2-1, with 7 bases matching TRBD2. CDR1 and CDR2 (germline): WSHSY, SAAADI. CDR3 size: 15 residues. V lost 2 bases and J lost 3; bases outside the gene matches: 4. CDR3 sequence (DNA): TGCGCCAGCAGTGAGCGGGAGGCCTACTACAATGAGCAGTTCTTC. Encoded protein: CASSEREAYYNEQFF.

On this clone: Mismatch with germline at one junction end may stem from a read error. The chain couples TRBV7-9 to TRBJ2-7; 10 bases match TRBD2. This CDR3 spans 18 amino acids. Germline values: CDR1 SEHNR, CDR2 FQNEAQ (reference sequence). The CDR3 DNA reads as TGTTCCAGCAGCTTAGCGGGAGGTGGTGGCGGGGGAACCCTAGGGCAGTACTTC. This gives the protein CSSSLAGGGGGGTLGQYF.

The CDR3 loop is CASSQEYSVMDEQFF. CDR3 coding DNA: TGCGCCAGCAGCCAAGAGTACTCCGTTATGGATGAGCAGTTCTTC. V usage is TRBV4-1 and J usage is TRBJ2-1; no firm D call. Per the germline V gene, CDR1 is MGHRA and CDR2 is YSYEKL. V was cut by 0 bases and J by 8 bases, with 14 bases left in between. The CDR3 consists of 15 residues.

The table lists this clone with a count of one. The CDR3 coding sequence is TGTGCCAGCAGCTATCGGACTAGCGGGAACACCGGGGAGCTGTTTTTT. It yields the protein CASSYRTSGNTGELFF. The V call is TRBV6-4, the J call TRBJ2-2, with 10 bases matching TRBD2. Losses at the gene ends were 6 bases for V and 1 base for J; bases not matched to a gene: 5. Germline V gene data show CDR1 as MRHNA and CDR2 as SNTAGT. CDR3 length: 16 amino acids.

The chain is built from TRBV7-2 and TRBJ2-5; TRBD1 matches at 7 bases. The germline V gene encodes CDR1 SGHTA and CDR2 FQGNSA. The V gene end was trimmed by 5 bases and the J gene end by 5 bases; junction bases not matched to a gene: 8. The CDR3 spans 14 residues. CDR3 in DNA: TGTGCCAGCAGCACGGGACAGTGGCTGGAGACCCAGTACTTC. It specifies CASSTGQWLETQYF.

A few counts support this clone. V is TRBV6-1 and J is TRBJ1-4; no reliable D call. The V end was cut by 4 bases, the J end by 5 bases, with 8 bases between. Germline values: CDR1 MNHNS, CDR2 SASEGT. The CDR3 runs to 13 residues. The CDR3: CASSGDWNEKLFF. DNA for the CDR3: TGTGCCAGCAGTGGAGATTGGAATGAAAAACTGTTTTTT.

This sequence joins TRBV7-2 and TRBJ2-7; 10 nucleotides align to TRBD2. Per germline, CDR1 SGHTA and CDR2 FQGNSA. The CDR3 extends over 16 amino acids. The V segment lost 3 bases and the J segment 2 bases; nucleotides outside the gene matches: 7. The CDR3 nucleotides are TGTGCCAGCAGCTTGGCCGGGACTAGCGCAGCCTACGAGCAGTACTTC. It is translated as CASSLAGTSAAYEQYF.

The chain combines TRBV5-1 with TRBJ2-5, with 10 bases aligning to TRBD2. J gave up 6 bases and V 4 bases, and 6 bases lay outside the gene matches. This CDR3 is 14 amino acids long. Germline lookup yields CDR1 SGHRS and CDR2 YFSETQ. The CDR3 nucleotides read TGCGCCAGCAGCCTACTAGCGGGGCGAAAGACCCAGTACTTC. It translates to CASSLLAGRKTQYF.

The gene calls are TRBV6-1 and TRBJ1-4; D perhaps matches TRBD1 (5 bases). The ends were cut back, 0 bases at V and 8 bases at J, with 16 bases in the middle. The CDR3 consists of 16 residues. CDR1 is MNHNS and CDR2 is SASEGT in the germline V gene. The DNA of the CDR3 is TGTGCCAGCAGTGAAGCCATGGGTGGGGCAGAAGAAAAACTGTTTTTT. Translated, it gives CASSEAMGGAEEKLFF.

The chain joins TRBV27 to TRBJ1-2, with D possibly TRBD1 on 6 matching bases. V was pared by 4 bases and J by 8 bases, with 17 bases between. This CDR3 has 14 amino acids. In germline, CDR1 is MNHEY, CDR2 SMNVEV (reference sequence). The CDR3 sequence is CASSSYRVRGGYTF. The CDR3, as DNA: TGTGCCAGCAGTTCGTACAGGGTGAGGGGGGGCTACACCTTC.